This T cell receptor (beta chain) is from a study of blood T cell repertoires in COVID-19 (dated by TCRdb to 2019 to 2021). Looking at the study overall: Collaborator samples came from the United States, Italy and Spain and covered acute and convalescent phases of COVID-19. The prospective study material was composed of cDNA or gDNA derived from T cells, B-cell-depleted T cells, or PBMCs. The dataset comprised deeply sampled blood TCRbeta repertoires from subjects exposed to, actively infected with, or recovered from COVID-19. The repertoires were made available in a free public database intended to serve as a resource for research on the immune response to SARS-CoV-2. The samples were drawn from two sources: the first 160 participants of the ongoing ImmuneRACE study, and about 1,300 subjects contributed by 6 global collaborators. Sample metadata almost always included a de-identified subject ID, COVID-19 status, age in years and sex. Where available, HLA class I and class II types were taken from metadata supplied by the sample provider and were not determined by assay-based typing.

The germline V gene (reference sequence) sets CDR1 to GTSNPN and CDR2 to SVGIG. The CDR3 sequence holds 14 residues, the cysteine and phenylalanine included. Just the 42-base CDR3 DNA is kept, in frame starting at base 1. Relative to germline, V is missing 1 base and J is missing 8 bases, with 7 bases of the junction outside any gene match. This clone occurred once. It lacks a known antigen. No base quality information exists; no much larger clone differs at one position. Results the study describes overall, beyond this receptor: The quantity of clinical and demographic metadata differed by source and by participant and was supplied without curation.

TCRbeta CDR3 regions were amplified from genomic DNA by means of the immunoSEQ Assay, a bias-controlled multiplex PCR. The study's processing was this. The number of nucleated cells in each sample was estimated from the amplification of reference gene primers within the assay. To quantify the absolute abundance of each unique TCRbeta CDR3 rearrangement, sequence reads were collapsed and filtered. For each sample, productive Simpson clonality was calculated by taking the square root of Simpson's diversity index across productive rearrangements. In TCRdb, the immuneACCESS table is reduced to in-frame sequences with V and J assigned. These tables do not hold every clone; where another copy was compared, an unresolved V gene accounts for under half, and the others remain unexplained. V, J and clone size were drawn from that table, and D and trimming were deduced from the DNA. Present in this sample are almost 250,000 clones, around 88% of which were seen just once. The ten largest make up 4.1% of the sample.

Participants in the prospective study were aged roughly 18 to 95 years, lived in about two dozen United States geographic areas, and enrolled through a virtual design. Cohort assignment in the prospective study relied on participant-reported clinical history from a screening survey and a study questionnaire. ImmuneRACE Cohort 3 recovered participants were defined by two consecutive negative NP/OP PCR tests, healthcare professional clearance, or symptom resolution. In the prospective study, whole blood, serum and a nasopharyngeal or oropharyngeal swab were collected from each participant by mobile phlebotomists. Participants in the prospective study had the option to provide additional blood draws and questionnaires over an approximately 2-month period. Before DNA extraction, blood samples from the prospective study were shipped at room temperature or frozen.

Sequencing was carried out using PBMCs or T cells enriched from blood (not recorded which). The chain was built from TRBV30 and TRBJ1-4; TRBD1 agrees with 7 junctional bases. The receptor comes from a woman in her twenties or thirties who had recovered from COVID-19. The sequenced DNA: TGTGCCTGGAGTGGTACAGGGGTTAGAGAAAAACTGTTTTTT. It specifies CAWSGTGVREKLFF.